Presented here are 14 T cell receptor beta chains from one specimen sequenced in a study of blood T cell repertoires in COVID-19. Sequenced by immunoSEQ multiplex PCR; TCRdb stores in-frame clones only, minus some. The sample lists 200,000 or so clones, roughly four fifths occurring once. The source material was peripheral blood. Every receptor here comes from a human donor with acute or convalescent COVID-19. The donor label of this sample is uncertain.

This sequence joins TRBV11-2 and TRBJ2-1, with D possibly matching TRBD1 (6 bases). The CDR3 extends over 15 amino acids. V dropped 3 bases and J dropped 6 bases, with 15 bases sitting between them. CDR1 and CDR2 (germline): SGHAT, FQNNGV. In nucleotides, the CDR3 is TGTGCCAGCAGCTTCCAAGGGGGATTCGGCAATGAGCAGTTCTTC. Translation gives CASSFQGGFGNEQFF.

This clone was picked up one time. The chain's CDR3 is CASSLARVYSKRETQYF. DNA for the CDR3: TGTGCCAGCAGCTTAGCGAGAGTCTATTCAAAGAGGGAGACCCAGTACTTC. The V and J genes are TRBV7-8 and TRBJ2-5; D ambiguous. There are 17 residues in the CDR3. Trimming took 0 bases from V and 5 from J, leaving 19 bases between them. The germline gives CDR1 SGHVS, CDR2 FQNEAQ.

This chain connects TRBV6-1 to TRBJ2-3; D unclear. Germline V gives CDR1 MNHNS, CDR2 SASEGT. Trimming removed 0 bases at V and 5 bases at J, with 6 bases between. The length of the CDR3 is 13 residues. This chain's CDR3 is CASSEAGGDTQYF. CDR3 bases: TGTGCCAGCAGTGAAGCAGGCGGAGATACGCAGTATTTT.

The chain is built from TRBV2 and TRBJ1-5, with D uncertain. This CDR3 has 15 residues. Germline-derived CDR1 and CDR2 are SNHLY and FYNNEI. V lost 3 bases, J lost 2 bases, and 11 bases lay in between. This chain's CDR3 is CASSDVPQGNQPQHF. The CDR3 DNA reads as TGTGCCAGCAGTGATGTGCCACAAGGCAATCAGCCCCAGCATTTT.

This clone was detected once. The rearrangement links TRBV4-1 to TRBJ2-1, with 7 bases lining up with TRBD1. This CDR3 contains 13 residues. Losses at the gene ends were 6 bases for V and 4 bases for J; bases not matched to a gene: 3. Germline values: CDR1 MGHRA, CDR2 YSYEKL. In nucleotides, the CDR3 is TGCGCCAGCAGTGGGACAGCATACAATGAGCAGTTCTTC. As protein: CASSGTAYNEQFF.

The CDR3 DNA follows: TGTGCCACCAGCAGAGAGCGTCGGAGTGAAGCTTTCTTT. It specifies CATSRERRSEAFF. The V call is TRBV15, the J call TRBJ1-1; no firm D call. Deletions cut 0 bases from V and 7 bases from J, with 9 bases between. Per the germline V gene, CDR1 is LNHNV and CDR2 is YYDKDF (reference sequence). The CDR3 runs to 13 residues.

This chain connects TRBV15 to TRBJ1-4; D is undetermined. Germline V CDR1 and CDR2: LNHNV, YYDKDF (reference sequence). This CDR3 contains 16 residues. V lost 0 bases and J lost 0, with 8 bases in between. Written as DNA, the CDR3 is TGTGCCACCAGCAGAGATCGGAGGGCAACTAATGAAAAACTGTTTTTT. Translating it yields CATSRDRRATNEKLFF.

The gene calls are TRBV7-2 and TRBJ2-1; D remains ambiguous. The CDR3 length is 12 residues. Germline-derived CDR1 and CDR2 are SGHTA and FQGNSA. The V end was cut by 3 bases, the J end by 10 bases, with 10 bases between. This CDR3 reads CASSLGPREQFF. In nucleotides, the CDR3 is TGTGCCAGCAGCTTGGGCCCCAGGGAGCAGTTCTTC.

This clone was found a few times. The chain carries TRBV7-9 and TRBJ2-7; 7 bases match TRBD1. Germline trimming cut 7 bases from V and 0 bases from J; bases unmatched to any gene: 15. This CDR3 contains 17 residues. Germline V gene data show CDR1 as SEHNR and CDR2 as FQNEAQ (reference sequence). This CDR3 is CASTKRAEGAGSYEQYF. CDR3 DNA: TGTGCCAGCACCAAGAGGGCCGAGGGGGCGGGCTCCTACGAGCAGTACTTC.

The CDR3 DNA reads as TGTGCCAGCAGAACTAGCGGGAGTGGAAACGGTGAGCAGTTCTTC. Amino acids: CASRTSGSGNGEQFF. The chain has TRBV14 and TRBJ2-1, with TRBD2 matching 11 bases. CDR3 length: 15 residues. V shed 6 bases and J 9 bases; nucleotides not matched to a gene: 10. Per the germline V gene, CDR1 is SGHDN and CDR2 is FVKESK. Combining the CDR3 with reference TRBV14 and TRBJ2-1 gives the whole variable domain EAGVTQFPSHSVIEKGQTVTLRCDPISGHDNLYWYRRVMGKEIKFLLHFVKESKQDESGMPNNRFLAERTGGTYSTLKVQPAELEDSGVYFCASRTSGSGNGEQFFGPGTRLTVL.

The CDR3 protein is CASSPQNTQYF. The CDR3 DNA reads as TGTGCCAGCAGCCCCCAAAATACGCAGTATTTT. The rearrangement joins TRBV11-2 to TRBJ2-3; D is uncertain. Germline loops: CDR1 SGHAT, CDR2 FQNNGV. The CDR3 contains 11 residues. With 5 bases removed from V and 7 bases from J, the gap between germline ends came to 7 bases.

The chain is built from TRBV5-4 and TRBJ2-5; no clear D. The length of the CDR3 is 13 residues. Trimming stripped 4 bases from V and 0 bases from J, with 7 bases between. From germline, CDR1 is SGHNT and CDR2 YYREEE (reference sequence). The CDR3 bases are TGTGCCAGCAGCAAGGAGAACCAAGAGACCCAGTACTTC. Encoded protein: CASSKENQETQYF.

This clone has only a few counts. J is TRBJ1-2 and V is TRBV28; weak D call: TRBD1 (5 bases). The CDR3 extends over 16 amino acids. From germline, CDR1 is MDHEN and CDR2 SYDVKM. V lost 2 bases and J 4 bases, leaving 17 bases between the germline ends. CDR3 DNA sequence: TGTGCCAGCAGTTTAGAGTCTCTAGGGGCTGGCTATGGCTACACCTTC. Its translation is CASSLESLGAGYGYTF.

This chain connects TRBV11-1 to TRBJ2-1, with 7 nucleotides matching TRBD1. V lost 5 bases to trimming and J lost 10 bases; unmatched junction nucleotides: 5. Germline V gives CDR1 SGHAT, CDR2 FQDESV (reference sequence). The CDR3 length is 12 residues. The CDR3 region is CASSPRTGEQFF. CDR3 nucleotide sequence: TGTGCCAGCAGCCCCAGGACAGGCGAGCAGTTCTTC.